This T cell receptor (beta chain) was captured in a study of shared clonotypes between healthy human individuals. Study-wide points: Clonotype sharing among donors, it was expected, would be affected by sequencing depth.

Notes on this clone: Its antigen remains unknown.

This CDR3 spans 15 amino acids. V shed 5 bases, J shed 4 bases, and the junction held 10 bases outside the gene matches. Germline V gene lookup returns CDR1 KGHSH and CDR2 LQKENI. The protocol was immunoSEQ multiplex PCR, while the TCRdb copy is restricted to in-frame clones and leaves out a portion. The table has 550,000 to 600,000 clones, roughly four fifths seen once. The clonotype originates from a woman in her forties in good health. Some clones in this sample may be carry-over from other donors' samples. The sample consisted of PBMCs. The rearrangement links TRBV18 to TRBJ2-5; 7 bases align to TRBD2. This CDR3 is CASSTLGGEGETQYF. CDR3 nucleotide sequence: TGTGCCAGCTCAACTCTCGGAGGGGAGGGAGAGACCCAGTACTTC.